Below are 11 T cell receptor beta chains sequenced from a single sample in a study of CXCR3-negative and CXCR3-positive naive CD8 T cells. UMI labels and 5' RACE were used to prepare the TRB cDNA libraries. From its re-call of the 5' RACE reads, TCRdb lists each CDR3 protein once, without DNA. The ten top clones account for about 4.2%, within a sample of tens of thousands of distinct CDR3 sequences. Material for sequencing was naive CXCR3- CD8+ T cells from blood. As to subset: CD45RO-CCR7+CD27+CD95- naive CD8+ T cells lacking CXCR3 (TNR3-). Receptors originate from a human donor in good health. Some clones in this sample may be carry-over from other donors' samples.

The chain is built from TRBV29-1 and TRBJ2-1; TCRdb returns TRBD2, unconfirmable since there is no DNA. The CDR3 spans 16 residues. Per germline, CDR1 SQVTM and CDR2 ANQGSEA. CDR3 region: CSVARSLAALLDEQFF.

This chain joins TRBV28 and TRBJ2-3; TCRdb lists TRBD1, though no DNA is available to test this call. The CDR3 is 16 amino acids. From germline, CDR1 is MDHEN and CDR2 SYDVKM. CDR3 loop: CASSSTGQGPTDTQYF.

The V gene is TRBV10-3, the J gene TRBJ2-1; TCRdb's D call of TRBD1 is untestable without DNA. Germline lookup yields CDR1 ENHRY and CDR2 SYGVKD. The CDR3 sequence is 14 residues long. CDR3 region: CAISEPGGLWEQLF.

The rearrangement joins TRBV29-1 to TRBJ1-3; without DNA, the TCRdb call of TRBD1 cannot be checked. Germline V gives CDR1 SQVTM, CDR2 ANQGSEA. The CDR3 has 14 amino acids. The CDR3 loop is CSVGTGYGGNTIYF.

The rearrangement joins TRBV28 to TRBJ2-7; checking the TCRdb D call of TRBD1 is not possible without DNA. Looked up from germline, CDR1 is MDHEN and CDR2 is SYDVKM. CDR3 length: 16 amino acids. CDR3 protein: CASSRRQGAETYEQYF.

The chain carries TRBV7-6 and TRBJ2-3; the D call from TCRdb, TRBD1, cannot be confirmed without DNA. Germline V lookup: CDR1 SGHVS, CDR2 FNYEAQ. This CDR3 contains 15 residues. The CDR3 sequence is CASSYTGQSTDTQYF.

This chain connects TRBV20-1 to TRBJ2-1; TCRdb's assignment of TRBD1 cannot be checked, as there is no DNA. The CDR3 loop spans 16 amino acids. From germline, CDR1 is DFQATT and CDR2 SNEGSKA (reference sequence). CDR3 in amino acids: CSARGRRDRLENEQFF.

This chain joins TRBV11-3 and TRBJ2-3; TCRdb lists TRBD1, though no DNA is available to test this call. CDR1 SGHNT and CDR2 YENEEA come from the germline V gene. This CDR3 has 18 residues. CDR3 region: CASSLQGRDRPATDTQYF.

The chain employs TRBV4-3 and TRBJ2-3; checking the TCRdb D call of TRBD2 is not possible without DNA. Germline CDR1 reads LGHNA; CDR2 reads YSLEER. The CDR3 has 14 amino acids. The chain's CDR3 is CASSQTGTGDTQYF.

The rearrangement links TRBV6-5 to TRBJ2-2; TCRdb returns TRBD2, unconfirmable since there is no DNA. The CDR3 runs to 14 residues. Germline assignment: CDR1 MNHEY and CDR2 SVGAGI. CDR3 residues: CASLAGLNTGELFF.

CDR3 sequence reads: CSVHRRDSFTDTQYF. The rearrangement uses TRBV29-1 and TRBJ2-3. The CDR3 has 15 amino acids. Per germline, CDR1 SQVTM and CDR2 ANQGSEA.